The 9 T cell receptor beta chains below all came from one sample that was sequenced in a study of cytomegalovirus exposure and HLA in healthy donors (dated by TCRdb to the late 2010s). The library was produced with the immunoSEQ multiplex PCR assay. For the multiplex PCR, a mixture combining 60 forward primers for TCR Vbeta segments and 13 reverse primers for TCR Jbeta segments was used. TCRdb holds this immuneACCESS table with in-frame rearrangements only. Some clones are missing; in checked studies, unresolved V genes explain under half, and the rest has no known cause. The sample profile shows about 170,000 clones; roughly 80% of them were found once. The top ten clones comprise around 2% of the sample. Material for sequencing was PBMCs. These receptors were obtained from a female donor in good health and CMV-seronegative.

The chain joins TRBV5-6 to TRBJ2-2; perhaps TRBD2 as D (6 bases). Germline V gives CDR1 SGHDT, CDR2 YYEEEE. CDR3 length: 15 amino acids. V was clipped by 4 bases and J by 3 bases, with 13 bases between them. CDR3: CASSPSGLYTGELFF. In DNA form, the CDR3 reads TGTGCCAGCAGCCCAAGCGGGCTTTACACCGGGGAGCTGTTTTTT.

The J gene is TRBJ2-7, the V gene TRBV5-4; no reliable D call. There are 11 residues in the CDR3. V gave up 8 bases and J gave up 1 base, with 7 bases separating them. Germline V lookup: CDR1 SGHNT, CDR2 YYREEE (reference sequence). The CDR3 here is CASGSSYEQYF. The CDR3 DNA reads as TGTGCCAGTGGTAGTTCCTACGAGCAGTACTTC.

The rearrangement joins TRBV5-1 to TRBJ1-5; D call uncertain. The CDR3 totals 13 residues. Trimming removed 1 base at V and 2 bases at J, with 4 bases between. Germline V gives CDR1 SGHRS, CDR2 YFSETQ. CDR3 sequence: CASSLQGNQPQHF. CDR3 in DNA: TGCGCCAGCAGCTTGCAGGGCAATCAGCCCCAGCATTTT. The variable domain in full, with the rest retrieved from reference TRBV5-1 and TRBJ1-5, is KAGVTQTPRYLIKTRGQQVTLSCSPISGHRSVSWYQQTPGQGLQFLFEYFSETQRNKGNFPGRFSGRQFSNSRSEMNVSTLELGDSALYLCASSLQGNQPQHFGDGTRLSIL.

This clone was counted between two and nine times. The chain uses TRBV10-1 and TRBJ2-7, with 7 bases matching TRBD1. The CDR3 spans 13 residues. The junction had 8 bases not matched to a gene; V was cut back by 6 bases and J by 6 bases. Germline lookup yields CDR1 WNHNN and CDR2 SYGVQD (reference sequence). CDR3 coding DNA: TGCGCCAGCAGGGGACAGCAAACCTCCGAGCAGTACTTC. Residues: CASRGQQTSEQYF.

This clone was detected only a few times. The genes are TRBV2 and TRBJ2-3; D perhaps matches TRBD2 (6 bases). The CDR3 has 16 residues. Germline CDR1 is SNHLY and CDR2 is FYNNEI. The V end lost 7 bases, the J end lost 5 bases, and 22 bases lay between the germline ends. The CDR3 region is CASKKERMTGGDTQYF. Written as DNA, the CDR3 is TGTGCCAGCAAAAAGGAGCGGATGACCGGGGGAGATACGCAGTATTTT.

The CDR3 region is CACAPDREKFPYEQYF. The CDR3, as DNA: TGTGCCTGCGCTCCCGACAGGGAAAAATTCCCCTACGAGCAGTACTTC. The V gene is TRBV2, the J gene TRBJ2-7, with TRBD1 matching over 7 bases. Germline CDR1 and CDR2: SNHLY and FYNNEI. CDR3 length equals 16 residues. The trim removed 11 bases at V and 2 bases at J, leaving 18 bases unmatched. The whole variable domain, remainder taken from reference TRBV2 and TRBJ2-7, is EPEVTQTPSHQVTQMGQEVILRCVPISNHLYFYWYRQILGQKVEFLVSFYNNEISEKSEIFDDQFSVERPDGSNFTLKIRSTKLEDSAMYFCACAPDREKFPYEQYFGPGTRLTVT.

The rearrangement uses TRBV6-5 and TRBJ2-7; D ambiguous. The CDR3 runs 12 residues. Germline V gene sequence: CDR1 MNHEY, CDR2 SVGAGI. V was cut by 4 bases and J by 2 bases, with 6 bases left in between. The CDR3 bases are TGTGCCAGCAGTTCGCTAGCCTACGAGCAGTACTTC. Its protein is CASSSLAYEQYF.

This clone has only one observation. This chain joins TRBV5-1 and TRBJ1-2, with 9 bases lining up with TRBD1. CDR1 SGHRS and CDR2 YFSETQ come from the germline V gene. This CDR3 has 14 residues. V dropped 2 bases and J dropped 7; count of bases not matched to a gene: 6. The CDR3 coding sequence is TGCGCCAGCAGCTTACAGGGGGCTGAGGGTGGCTACACCTTC. Translating gives CASSLQGAEGGYTF.

The rearrangement uses TRBV10-3 and TRBJ1-4; no reliable D call. Trimming took 6 bases from V and 8 from J, leaving 13 bases between them. Germline loops: CDR1 ENHRY, CDR2 SYGVKD. The length of the CDR3 is 13 residues. The CDR3 nucleotides read TGTGCCATCAGATCGGTGACGGAGGAAAAACTGTTTTTT. Translation gives CAIRSVTEEKLFF.